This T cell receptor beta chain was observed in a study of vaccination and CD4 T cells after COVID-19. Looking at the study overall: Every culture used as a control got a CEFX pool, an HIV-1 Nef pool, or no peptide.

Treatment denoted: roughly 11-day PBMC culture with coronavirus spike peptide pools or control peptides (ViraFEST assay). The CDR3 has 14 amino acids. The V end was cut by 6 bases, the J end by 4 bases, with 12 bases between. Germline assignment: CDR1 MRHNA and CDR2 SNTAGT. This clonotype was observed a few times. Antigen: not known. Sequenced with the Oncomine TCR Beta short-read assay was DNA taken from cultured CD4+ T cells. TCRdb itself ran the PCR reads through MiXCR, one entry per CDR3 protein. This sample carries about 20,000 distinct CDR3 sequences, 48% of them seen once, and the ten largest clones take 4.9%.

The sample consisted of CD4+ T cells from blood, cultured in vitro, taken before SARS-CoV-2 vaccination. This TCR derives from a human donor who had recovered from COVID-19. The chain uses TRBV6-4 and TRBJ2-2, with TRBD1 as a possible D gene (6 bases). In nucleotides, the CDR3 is TGTGCCAGCAGAACTGACAGGACCACCGGGGAGCTGTTTTTT. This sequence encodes CASRTDRTTGELFF.